This is a list of T cell receptor beta chains from one sample in a study of shared clonotypes between healthy human individuals. Sequencing used immunoSEQ multiplex PCR; TCRdb keeps in-frame clones, though not all of them. This sample has about 960,000 clones, with over 60% found just once. The sequenced sample was memory CD4+ T cells sorted from blood. The receptors shown here come from a man aged 18 to 29 in good health. The CDR3 runs from the conserved cysteine through the conserved F or W. The order of the fields is CDR3 protein, CDR3 DNA, D gene, clone size, J gene, V gene. D genes are given only for firm matches. Some rows mark clone size as missing; the rest say once, few, many or name a class of expanded clone.

cdr3_aa: CASSLAGGYTDTQYF
cdr3_nt: TGTGCCAGCAGCTTGGCGGGGGGGTACACAGATACGCAGTATTTT
d_call: TRBD2
clone_size: .
j_call: TRBJ2-3
v_call: TRBV13

cdr3_aa: CSAGTSASGELFF
cdr3_nt: TGCAGCGCTGGGACTAGCGCGTCCGGGGAGCTGTTTTTT
d_call: TRBD2
clone_size: .
j_call: TRBJ2-2
v_call: TRBV29-1

cdr3_aa: CASMPTSGISTDTQYF
cdr3_nt: TGTGCCAGCATGCCGACTAGCGGGATAAGCACAGATACGCAGTATTTT
d_call: TRBD2
clone_size: few
j_call: TRBJ2-3
v_call: TRBV7-2

cdr3_aa: CASSKGPGTGELFF
cdr3_nt: TGTGCCAGCAGCAAGGGGCCTGGCACCGGGGAGCTGTTTTTT
d_call: .
clone_size: .
j_call: TRBJ2-2
v_call: TRBV5-4

cdr3_aa: CASEEVGALRYF
cdr3_nt: TGTGCCAGCGAGGAAGTGGGGGCCCTTAGGTACTTC
d_call: .
clone_size: few
j_call: TRBJ2-4
v_call: TRBV2

cdr3_aa: CASSLGPTGGQEDQPQHF
cdr3_nt: TGTGCCAGCAGCTTAGGTCCGACAGGGGGCCAAGAGGATCAGCCCCAGCATTTT
d_call: TRBD1
clone_size: .
j_call: TRBJ1-5
v_call: TRBV11-3

cdr3_aa: CAWNSMGGRGSPLHF
cdr3_nt: TGTGCCTGGAATTCCATGGGGGGCCGGGGTTCACCCCTCCACTTT
d_call: .
clone_size: .
j_call: TRBJ1-6
v_call: TRBV30

cdr3_aa: CAWGSTGTGGAGTQYF
cdr3_nt: TGTGCCTGGGGAAGTACGGGGACAGGGGGCGCGGGTACGCAGTATTTT
d_call: TRBD1
clone_size: many
j_call: TRBJ2-3
v_call: TRBV30

cdr3_aa: CASSVVRNGNTIYF
cdr3_nt: TGTGCCAGCAGCGTGGTCAGAAACGGAAACACCATATATTTT
d_call: .
clone_size: .
j_call: TRBJ1-3
v_call: TRBV5-6

cdr3_aa: CATWVGGMGNQPQHF
cdr3_nt: TGTGCCACTTGGGTTGGGGGAATGGGCAATCAGCCCCAGCATTTT
d_call: .
clone_size: .
j_call: TRBJ1-5
v_call: TRBV6-1

cdr3_aa: CASSLVIGGEQYF
cdr3_nt: TGTGCCAGCAGCCTAGTTATCGGCGGGGAGCAGTACTTC
d_call: .
clone_size: .
j_call: TRBJ2-7
v_call: TRBV11-2

cdr3_aa: CALGWDGSYEQYF
cdr3_nt: TGTGCCCTTGGGTGGGACGGTTCCTACGAGCAGTACTTC
d_call: .
clone_size: .
j_call: TRBJ2-7
v_call: TRBV2

cdr3_aa: CASSAGTGYNEQFF
cdr3_nt: TGCGCCAGCAGCGCCGGGACAGGGTACAATGAGCAGTTCTTC
d_call: TRBD1
clone_size: .
j_call: TRBJ2-1
v_call: TRBV5-1

cdr3_aa: CASRGETQYF
cdr3_nt: TGTGCCAGCAGAGGGGAGACCCAGTACTTC
d_call: .
clone_size: .
j_call: TRBJ2-5
v_call: TRBV7-9

cdr3_aa: CASSPSLLGTGANQPQHF
cdr3_nt: TGTGCCAGCTCACCCTCCTTATTAGGGACAGGCGCAAATCAGCCCCAGCATTTT
d_call: TRBD1
clone_size: few
j_call: TRBJ1-5
v_call: TRBV18

cdr3_aa: CASSQVARGAYNEQFF
cdr3_nt: TGCGCCAGCAGCCAAGTCGCTAGGGGGGCTTACAATGAGCAGTTCTTC
d_call: .
clone_size: .
j_call: TRBJ2-1
v_call: TRBV4-1

cdr3_aa: CASSRILSSYEQYF
cdr3_nt: TGCGCCAGCAGCCGGATCCTAAGCTCCTACGAGCAGTACTTC
d_call: .
clone_size: .
j_call: TRBJ2-7
v_call: TRBV4-1

cdr3_aa: CASSLDPRQRGELFF
cdr3_nt: TGCGCCAGCAGCTTGGATCCCAGGCAGCGCGGGGAGCTGTTTTTT
d_call: .
clone_size: .
j_call: TRBJ2-2
v_call: TRBV5-1

cdr3_aa: CATGWSYNEQFF
cdr3_nt: TGTGCGACAGGGTGGTCCTACAATGAGCAGTTCTTC
d_call: TRBD1
clone_size: .
j_call: TRBJ2-1
v_call: TRBV10-3

cdr3_aa: CASSPPVGLGPFF
cdr3_nt: TGTGCCAGCTCACCACCGGTCGGGTTGGGGCCTTTCTTT
d_call: .
clone_size: few
j_call: TRBJ1-1
v_call: TRBV18

cdr3_aa: CASSKTLNRDRGPPEKVEQYF
cdr3_nt: TGTGCCAGCAGCAAAACCCTGAACCGGGACAGGGGGCCCCCAGAGAAGGTCGAGCAGTACTTC
d_call: .
clone_size: few
j_call: TRBJ2-7
v_call: TRBV21-1

cdr3_aa: CAWSAASRGGRGTQYF
cdr3_nt: TGTGCCTGGAGTGCTGCGTCGCGGGGGGGCCGTGGGACGCAGTATTTT
d_call: TRBD2
clone_size: .
j_call: TRBJ2-3
v_call: TRBV30

cdr3_aa: CASSFGGVNTDTQYF
cdr3_nt: TGTGCCAGTAGTTTCGGCGGGGTAAACACAGATACGCAGTATTTT
d_call: .
clone_size: .
j_call: TRBJ2-3
v_call: TRBV19

cdr3_aa: CASSSAGNTEAFF
cdr3_nt: TGTGCCAGCAGCTCGGCAGGGAACACTGAAGCTTTCTTT
d_call: .
clone_size: many
j_call: TRBJ1-1
v_call: TRBV9

cdr3_aa: CASSPQNTGELFF
cdr3_nt: TGTGCCAGCAGCCCCCAGAACACCGGGGAGCTGTTTTTT
d_call: .
clone_size: .
j_call: TRBJ2-2
v_call: TRBV7-8

cdr3_aa: CASSRDGSYYEQYF
cdr3_nt: TGTGCCAGCTCACGAGACGGATCCTACTACGAGCAGTACTTC
d_call: .
clone_size: .
j_call: TRBJ2-7
v_call: TRBV18

cdr3_aa: CASSSTGTLNTEAFF
cdr3_nt: TGTGCCAGCAGCTCGACCGGGACCCTGAACACTGAAGCTTTCTTT
d_call: .
clone_size: .
j_call: TRBJ1-1
v_call: TRBV11-2

cdr3_aa: CASLPGGTNTGELFF
cdr3_nt: TGTGCCAGCTTACCAGGGGGCACTAACACCGGGGAGCTGTTTTTT
d_call: TRBD1
clone_size: .
j_call: TRBJ2-2
v_call: TRBV28

cdr3_aa: CASRTVETDTQYF
cdr3_nt: TGTGCCAGCAGGACAGTTGAAACAGATACGCAGTATTTT
d_call: .
clone_size: .
j_call: TRBJ2-3
v_call: TRBV2

cdr3_aa: CASTGGWEQYF
cdr3_nt: TGTGCCAGCACTGGGGGGTGGGAGCAGTACTTC
d_call: .
clone_size: .
j_call: TRBJ2-7
v_call: TRBV21-1

cdr3_aa: CASSIGGQGFYGYTF
cdr3_nt: TGTGCCAGTAGTATAGGGGGTCAGGGCTTCTATGGCTACACCTTC
d_call: .
clone_size: .
j_call: TRBJ1-2
v_call: TRBV19

cdr3_aa: CASSFLDRAYGYTF
cdr3_nt: TGTGCCAGCAGCTTCTTGGACAGGGCCTATGGCTACACCTTC
d_call: TRBD1
clone_size: .
j_call: TRBJ1-2
v_call: TRBV5-4

cdr3_aa: CASSPKGGSTEAFF
cdr3_nt: TGCGCCAGCAGCCCTAAGGGAGGGAGCACTGAAGCTTTCTTT
d_call: .
clone_size: once
j_call: TRBJ1-1
v_call: TRBV4-1

cdr3_aa: CASSQEAQGGFYSGANVLTF
cdr3_nt: TGCGCCAGCAGCCAAGAGGCTCAGGGAGGCTTTTACTCTGGGGCCAACGTCCTGACTTTC
d_call: .
clone_size: .
j_call: TRBJ2-6
v_call: TRBV4-3

cdr3_aa: CASSPDPSSYNSPLHF
cdr3_nt: TGCGCCAGCAGCCCGGACCCTAGCTCCTATAATTCACCCCTCCACTTT
d_call: .
clone_size: .
j_call: TRBJ1-6
v_call: TRBV5-1

cdr3_aa: CASSVGTDNQPQHF
cdr3_nt: TGTGCCAGCAGCGTTGGGACAGACAATCAGCCCCAGCATTTT
d_call: TRBD1
clone_size: .
j_call: TRBJ1-5
v_call: TRBV9

cdr3_aa: CASRATQGSNEQFF
cdr3_nt: TGTGCCAGCAGGGCCACTCAAGGGAGCAATGAGCAGTTCTTC
d_call: .
clone_size: few
j_call: TRBJ2-1
v_call: TRBV7-9

cdr3_aa: CAWSVTRGVDTIYF
cdr3_nt: TGTGCCTGGAGTGTAACCCGGGGGGTGGACACCATATATTTT
d_call: .
clone_size: .
j_call: TRBJ1-3
v_call: TRBV30

cdr3_aa: CASSLGGSRKGNTIYF
cdr3_nt: TGTGCCAGCAGCCTTGGGGGGAGTCGCAAAGGAAACACCATATATTTT
d_call: .
clone_size: .
j_call: TRBJ1-3
v_call: TRBV7-9

cdr3_aa: CASTRLQGFDGYTF
cdr3_nt: TGTGCCAGCACTCGGCTACAGGGGTTCGATGGCTACACCTTC
d_call: TRBD1
clone_size: few
j_call: TRBJ1-2
v_call: TRBV28

cdr3_aa: CASSWTGNSPLHF
cdr3_nt: TGTGCCAGCAGCTGGACAGGGAATTCACCCCTCCACTTT
d_call: TRBD1
clone_size: few
j_call: TRBJ1-6
v_call: TRBV7-2

cdr3_aa: CASSAGVITGELFF
cdr3_nt: TGTGCCAGTAGTGCAGGCGTTATCACCGGGGAGCTGTTTTTT
d_call: .
clone_size: .
j_call: TRBJ2-2
v_call: TRBV19